This TCR beta chain was captured by sequencing in a study of CD8 T cells in ankylosing spondylitis. The CDR3 loop spans 15 amino acids. From germline, CDR1 is SGHVS and CDR2 FNYEAQ. V was clipped by 4 bases and J by 1 base; unmatched bases: 5. This clonotype was recorded at least ten times. Its antigen is currently unknown. Notes on the study in general: It was reported that disease-linked clones were significantly enriched in matched ankylosing spondylitis synovial fluid. A TCR beta motif of seven or eight highly homologous variants appeared characteristic of ankylosing spondylitis blood.

Researchers built TCR beta libraries using quantitative 5'-RACE with molecular barcodes. TCRdb re-called the 5' RACE reads with MiXCR, one entry per CDR3 protein. The data contain more than 400,000 distinct CDR3 sequences, roughly 5.2% of them singletons. Material for sequencing was blood, either unsorted or a sorted T cell fraction (not recorded which). The V and J genes are TRBV7-6 and TRBJ1-1; TRBD1 matches at 8 bases. The sequence came from a male donor with ankylosing spondylitis. The CDR3 loop is CASSSGTGANTEAFF. DNA of the CDR3: TGTGCCAGCAGCTCGGGGACAGGAGCGAACACTGAAGCTTTCTTT.